This TCR beta chain was documented in a study of blood T cells in healthy people across ages. Then a second PCR, running roughly 7 to 11 cycles, was carried out with a sample-barcoded 5' primer and a J-beta primer mix. Using its own MiXCR run on the 5' RACE reads, TCRdb lists one record per CDR3 protein. This table holds 650,000 to 950,000 distinct CDR3 sequences, roughly 44% found once. Isolation recovered at least 7 million PBMCs from every sample. V lost 4 bases and J 0 bases, leaving 13 bases between the germline ends. CDR3 length: 16 residues. CDR1 is LGHDT, CDR2 YNNKEL, per germline (reference sequence).

Sequences were obtained from blood. V usage is TRBV3-1 and J usage is TRBJ1-5; D is possibly TRBD1 (5 bases). The source of this sequence is a man aged 55 to 70 in good health. The CDR3, as DNA: TGTGCCAGCAGCCTAGGGACTCATACTAGCAATCAGCCCCAGCATTTT. It encodes CASSLGTHTSNQPQHF.